This is a list of T cell receptor beta chains from one sample in a study of CD8+ T cells in alopecia areata. Method: immunoSEQ multiplex PCR; TCRdb's copy keeps in-frame clones and lacks some. The table includes around 140,000 clones, roughly 50% detected once. The sample here was CD8+ T cells sorted from blood, taken at week 0. These receptors came from a human donor with alopecia areata. CDR3s include the opening cysteine and the closing phenylalanine or tryptophan. Each record gives: J gene, V gene, clone size, D gene, CDR3 protein, CDR3 DNA. D genes are given only for firm matches. Only part of the rows carry a size: once, few, many, or a class if the clone is expanded.

j_call: TRBJ2-3
v_call: TRBV9
clone_size: .
d_call: .
cdr3_aa: CASSPTARSSTDTQYF
cdr3_nt: TGTGCCAGCAGCCCCACCGCGAGGTCTAGCACAGATACGCAGTATTTT

j_call: TRBJ1-6
v_call: TRBV9
clone_size: once
d_call: .
cdr3_aa: CASSVERGGSPLHF
cdr3_nt: TGTGCCAGCAGCGTAGAAAGGGGAGGGTCACCCCTCCACTTT

j_call: TRBJ2-3
v_call: TRBV5-4
clone_size: .
d_call: TRBD2
cdr3_aa: CASSLTSGAVDTQYF
cdr3_nt: TGTGCCAGCAGCTTGACTAGCGGGGCGGTAGATACGCAGTATTTT

j_call: TRBJ2-6
v_call: TRBV27
clone_size: many
d_call: .
cdr3_aa: CASSPLDSDVGANVLTF
cdr3_nt: TGTGCCAGCAGTCCCCTGGACAGTGATGTTGGGGCCAACGTCCTGACTTTC

j_call: TRBJ1-1
v_call: TRBV4-1
clone_size: .
d_call: .
cdr3_aa: CASSQQQGFEAFF
cdr3_nt: TGCGCCAGCAGCCAACAACAGGGATTTGAAGCTTTCTTT

j_call: TRBJ2-1
v_call: TRBV7-9
clone_size: few
d_call: .
cdr3_aa: CASQKPEEQFF
cdr3_nt: TGTGCCAGCCAAAAACCTGAGGAGCAGTTCTTC

j_call: TRBJ1-4
v_call: TRBV7-2
clone_size: few
d_call: TRBD1
cdr3_aa: CASSSRQGHEKLFF
cdr3_nt: TGTGCCAGCAGCTCCCGACAGGGTCATGAAAAACTGTTTTTT

j_call: TRBJ1-4
v_call: TRBV6-6
clone_size: .
d_call: .
cdr3_aa: CASSNRQEEEKLFF
cdr3_nt: TGTGCCAGCAGCAACCGACAGGAGGAAGAAAAACTGTTTTTT

j_call: TRBJ2-7
v_call: TRBV5-6
clone_size: .
d_call: .
cdr3_aa: CASSSTYEQYF
cdr3_nt: TGTGCCAGCAGCTCGACCTACGAGCAGTACTTC

j_call: TRBJ2-7
v_call: TRBV2
clone_size: .
d_call: .
cdr3_aa: CASRRPGLYEQYF
cdr3_nt: TGTGCCAGCAGGCGCCCGGGACTTTACGAGCAGTACTTC

j_call: TRBJ2-3
v_call: TRBV27
clone_size: .
d_call: .
cdr3_aa: CASSLDRTGSDTQYF
cdr3_nt: TGTGCCAGCAGTTTAGACCGAACCGGCAGTGATACGCAGTATTTT

j_call: TRBJ1-1
v_call: TRBV9
clone_size: .
d_call: .
cdr3_aa: CASSVGWGVDTEAFF
cdr3_nt: TGTGCCAGCAGCGTAGGGTGGGGAGTGGACACTGAAGCTTTCTTT

j_call: TRBJ1-2
v_call: TRBV6-6
clone_size: once
d_call: .
cdr3_aa: CASSYSIGDGLYGYTF
cdr3_nt: TGTGCCAGCAGTTACTCGATCGGGGACGGTCTGTATGGCTACACCTTC

j_call: TRBJ2-2
v_call: TRBV5-4
clone_size: few
d_call: .
cdr3_aa: CASSLKGQNVGELFF
cdr3_nt: TGTGCCAGCAGCTTGAAAGGACAGAACGTAGGGGAGCTGTTTTTT

j_call: TRBJ2-7
v_call: TRBV4-1
clone_size: .
d_call: .
cdr3_aa: CASSQDLGTGYYEQYF
cdr3_nt: TGCGCCAGCAGCCAAGATTTAGGCACCGGCTACTACGAGCAGTACTTC

j_call: TRBJ2-6
v_call: TRBV30
clone_size: .
d_call: .
cdr3_aa: CASLTLSVSGANVLTF
cdr3_nt: TGTGCCAGCCTAACTTTATCCGTCTCCGGGGCCAACGTCCTGACTTTC

j_call: TRBJ1-5
v_call: TRBV5-6
clone_size: .
d_call: .
cdr3_aa: CASSVAGTRVGQPQHF
cdr3_nt: TGTGCCAGCAGCGTTGCCGGGACTAGGGTGGGTCAGCCCCAGCATTTT

j_call: TRBJ2-3
v_call: TRBV13
clone_size: .
d_call: .
cdr3_aa: CASSEGRAQDTQYF
cdr3_nt: TGTGCCAGCAGTGAGGGGCGCGCCCAAGATACGCAGTATTTT

j_call: TRBJ2-1
v_call: TRBV15
clone_size: .
d_call: TRBD2
cdr3_aa: CATSRGTSGGDEQFF
cdr3_nt: TGTGCCACCAGCAGAGGGACTAGCGGGGGGGATGAGCAGTTCTTC

j_call: TRBJ1-2
v_call: TRBV9
clone_size: once
d_call: .
cdr3_aa: CASSVEVGAAYGYTF
cdr3_nt: TGTGCCAGCAGCGTAGAGGTCGGGGCAGCTTATGGCTACACCTTC

j_call: TRBJ2-1
v_call: TRBV30
clone_size: .
d_call: .
cdr3_aa: CAWPSGNEQFF
cdr3_nt: TGTGCCTGGCCGAGCGGCAATGAGCAGTTCTTC

j_call: TRBJ2-3
v_call: TRBV7-8
clone_size: .
d_call: .
cdr3_aa: CASSLALTGVGTDTQYF
cdr3_nt: TGTGCCAGCAGCTTAGCGCTGACGGGGGTGGGGACAGATACGCAGTATTTT

j_call: TRBJ1-1
v_call: TRBV6-5
clone_size: once
d_call: .
cdr3_aa: CASSYSGGEAFF
cdr3_nt: TGTGCCAGCAGTTACTCGGGTGGTGAAGCTTTCTTT

j_call: TRBJ2-1
v_call: TRBV13
clone_size: .
d_call: TRBD2
cdr3_aa: CASSLGGSSYNEQFF
cdr3_nt: TGTGCCAGCAGCTTGGGGGGGAGCTCCTACAATGAGCAGTTCTTC

j_call: TRBJ2-2
v_call: TRBV29-1
clone_size: .
d_call: .
cdr3_aa: CSVVVQGPTGELFF
cdr3_nt: TGCAGCGTTGTAGTTCAGGGCCCCACCGGGGAGCTGTTTTTT

j_call: TRBJ2-5
v_call: TRBV4-2
clone_size: .
d_call: .
cdr3_aa: CASSQGWGQETQYF
cdr3_nt: TGTGCCAGCAGCCAGGGTTGGGGGCAAGAGACCCAGTACTTC

j_call: TRBJ2-1
v_call: TRBV5-1
clone_size: .
d_call: TRBD2
cdr3_aa: CASRGNSGGPNNEQFF
cdr3_nt: TGCGCCAGCAGAGGAAATAGCGGGGGGCCTAACAATGAGCAGTTCTTC

j_call: TRBJ2-7
v_call: TRBV29-1
clone_size: few
d_call: TRBD2
cdr3_aa: CSAQGTSGGISYEQYF
cdr3_nt: TGCAGCGCCCAGGGGACTAGCGGGGGGATCTCCTACGAGCAGTACTTC

j_call: TRBJ1-5
v_call: TRBV30
clone_size: few
d_call: .
cdr3_aa: CACATDTNQPQHF
cdr3_nt: TGTGCCTGCGCAACGGACACGAATCAGCCCCAGCATTTT

j_call: TRBJ2-1
v_call: TRBV29-1
clone_size: .
d_call: .
cdr3_aa: CSVMEGAPNEQFF
cdr3_nt: TGCAGCGTGATGGAGGGGGCGCCGAATGAGCAGTTCTTC

j_call: TRBJ2-5
v_call: TRBV6-1
clone_size: few
d_call: .
cdr3_aa: CASRFDNQETQYF
cdr3_nt: TGTGCCAGCAGATTTGACAACCAAGAGACCCAGTACTTC

j_call: TRBJ2-5
v_call: TRBV10-3
clone_size: .
d_call: TRBD2
cdr3_aa: CAIKSGTSGYPDGTQYF
cdr3_nt: TGTGCCATCAAATCCGGGACTAGCGGGTACCCGGACGGGACCCAGTACTTC

j_call: TRBJ2-7
v_call: TRBV30
clone_size: .
d_call: .
cdr3_aa: CAWNPGLSYEQYF
cdr3_nt: TGTGCCTGGAATCCTGGTTTGTCCTACGAGCAGTACTTC

j_call: TRBJ2-7
v_call: TRBV27
clone_size: .
d_call: .
cdr3_aa: CASSFGPGRGLYEQYF
cdr3_nt: TGTGCCAGCAGCTTTGGCCCGGGGCGGGGCTTATACGAGCAGTACTTC

j_call: TRBJ1-6
v_call: TRBV5-6
clone_size: .
d_call: TRBD1
cdr3_aa: CASSPLRTGTSPLHF
cdr3_nt: TGTGCCAGCAGCCCACTTCGGACAGGGACCTCACCCCTCCACTTT

j_call: TRBJ1-5
v_call: TRBV6-5
clone_size: few
d_call: TRBD1
cdr3_aa: CASSLGQGRVQPQHF
cdr3_nt: TGTGCCAGCAGCCTCGGACAGGGGCGGGTTCAGCCCCAGCATTTT

j_call: TRBJ2-7
v_call: TRBV29-1
clone_size: few
d_call: .
cdr3_aa: CSVGEGFHEQYF
cdr3_nt: TGCAGCGTTGGGGAAGGGTTCCACGAGCAGTACTTC

j_call: TRBJ2-3
v_call: TRBV15
clone_size: .
d_call: .
cdr3_aa: CATGVIGTDTQYF
cdr3_nt: TGTGCCACCGGGGTGATCGGCACAGATACGCAGTATTTT

j_call: TRBJ1-5
v_call: TRBV7-8
clone_size: few
d_call: .
cdr3_aa: CASSLAHWTNQPQHF
cdr3_nt: TGTGCCAGCAGCTTAGCGCATTGGACTAATCAGCCCCAGCATTTT

j_call: TRBJ2-7
v_call: TRBV5-6
clone_size: .
d_call: .
cdr3_aa: CASSSTAYEQYF
cdr3_nt: TGTGCCAGCAGCTCGACAGCTTACGAGCAGTACTTC

j_call: TRBJ2-7
v_call: TRBV13
clone_size: few
d_call: .
cdr3_aa: CASSARDTSYEQYF
cdr3_nt: TGTGCCAGCAGCGCGCGGGACACTTCCTACGAGCAGTACTTC

j_call: TRBJ1-2
v_call: TRBV5-1
clone_size: few
d_call: TRBD1
cdr3_aa: CASRTGTGEGYTF
cdr3_nt: TGCGCCAGCAGAACCGGGACAGGGGAAGGCTACACCTTC

j_call: TRBJ1-6
v_call: TRBV27
clone_size: .
d_call: .
cdr3_aa: CASSPRGGADNSPLHF
cdr3_nt: TGTGCCAGCAGTCCCCGGGGAGGGGCGGATAATTCACCCCTCCACTTT

j_call: TRBJ1-1
v_call: TRBV7-9
clone_size: few
d_call: TRBD1
cdr3_aa: CASTYGTAEAFF
cdr3_nt: TGTGCCAGCACCTACGGGACAGCGGAAGCTTTCTTT

j_call: TRBJ1-5
v_call: TRBV11-2
clone_size: few
d_call: .
cdr3_aa: CASSLSGLLPNQPQHF
cdr3_nt: TGTGCCAGCAGCTTATCGGGACTCCTTCCCAATCAGCCCCAGCATTTT

j_call: TRBJ2-7
v_call: TRBV5-4
clone_size: few
d_call: TRBD1
cdr3_aa: CASSSWDRATYEQYF
cdr3_nt: TGTGCCAGCAGCTCCTGGGACAGGGCGACCTACGAGCAGTACTTC

j_call: TRBJ1-1
v_call: TRBV5-6
clone_size: .
d_call: .
cdr3_aa: CASSLKENTEAFF
cdr3_nt: TGTGCCAGCAGCTTGAAAGAGAACACTGAAGCTTTCTTT

j_call: TRBJ2-1
v_call: TRBV29-1
clone_size: .
d_call: .
cdr3_aa: CSVEGASEQFF
cdr3_nt: TGCAGCGTTGAGGGCGCAAGTGAGCAGTTCTTC

j_call: TRBJ2-3
v_call: TRBV5-1
clone_size: .
d_call: TRBD2
cdr3_aa: CASSSGRGNGDTQYF
cdr3_nt: TGCGCCAGCAGCTCGGGGCGGGGGAACGGAGATACGCAGTATTTT

j_call: TRBJ2-1
v_call: TRBV2
clone_size: .
d_call: .
cdr3_aa: CATDRAGASASSYNEQFF
cdr3_nt: TGTGCCACCGACAGGGCGGGAGCTAGCGCGAGCTCCTACAATGAGCAGTTCTTC

j_call: TRBJ1-2
v_call: TRBV20-1
clone_size: .
d_call: .
cdr3_aa: CSAWRDGYTF
cdr3_nt: TGCAGTGCTTGGAGGGATGGCTACACCTTC

j_call: TRBJ2-2
v_call: TRBV29-1
clone_size: .
d_call: .
cdr3_aa: CSVTLNTGELFF
cdr3_nt: TGCAGCGTTACCTTGAACACCGGGGAGCTGTTTTTT

j_call: TRBJ2-5
v_call: TRBV6-1
clone_size: few
d_call: TRBD1
cdr3_aa: CASSEGGTGSIGETQYF
cdr3_nt: TGTGCCAGCAGTGAAGGGGGGACAGGGTCGATCGGAGAGACCCAGTACTTC

j_call: TRBJ2-2
v_call: TRBV4-3
clone_size: .
d_call: .
cdr3_aa: CASSYSNTGELFF
cdr3_nt: TGCGCCAGCAGCTACAGTAACACCGGGGAGCTGTTTTTT

j_call: TRBJ2-7
v_call: TRBV6-5
clone_size: .
d_call: TRBD1
cdr3_aa: CASMTGSHEQYF
cdr3_nt: TGTGCCAGCATGACAGGGAGCCACGAGCAGTACTTC

j_call: TRBJ1-5
v_call: TRBV30
clone_size: once
d_call: .
cdr3_aa: CAGGPRVISNQPQHF
cdr3_nt: TGTGCGGGGGGACCCAGGGTCATCAGCAATCAGCCCCAGCATTTT

j_call: TRBJ1-6
v_call: TRBV7-2
clone_size: many
d_call: TRBD1
cdr3_aa: CASSDTGDSPLHF
cdr3_nt: TGTGCCAGCAGCGACACAGGGGATTCACCCCTCCACTTT

j_call: TRBJ2-7
v_call: TRBV27
clone_size: .
d_call: .
cdr3_aa: CASSLSEGREQYF
cdr3_nt: TGTGCCAGCAGTTTATCGGAGGGACGCGAGCAGTACTTC

j_call: TRBJ2-1
v_call: TRBV14
clone_size: .
d_call: .
cdr3_aa: CASSIGRSSYNEQFF
cdr3_nt: TGTGCCAGCAGTATAGGCAGGAGCTCCTACAATGAGCAGTTCTTC